The 15 T cell receptor beta chains below were found in one sample sequenced in a study of blood T cells in healthy people across ages. A sample-barcoded 5' primer and a J-beta primer mix were used in a second PCR of roughly 7 to 12 cycles. MiXCR, applied by TCRdb to the 5' RACE reads, yields one record per CDR3 protein. The data show 870,000 or so distinct CDR3 sequences, with under 30% seen just once and roughly 17% held by the top ten. The sequenced sample consisted of blood. The receptors stem from a woman of 80 years or more in good health.

This clonotype was observed many times. V and J are TRBV10-3 and TRBJ2-5; the D is unclear. The ends were cut back, 5 bases at V and 2 bases at J, with 9 bases in the middle. CDR3 length: 13 amino acids. The germline V gene has CDR1 ENHRY and CDR2 SYGVKD. CDR3 amino acids: CAISFTEQETQYF. For the CDR3, the DNA is TGTGCCATCAGTTTCACAGAACAAGAGACCCAGTACTTC.

This clonotype was picked up many times. The V gene is TRBV3-1, the J gene TRBJ2-5, with 8 positions matching TRBD2. Germline V gene data show CDR1 as LGHDT and CDR2 as YNNKEL (reference sequence). This CDR3 has 15 residues. V lost 4 bases to trimming and J lost 5 bases; unmatched junction nucleotides: 9. The CDR3 reads CASSRTSERGETQYF. CDR3 coding DNA: TGTGCCAGCAGCCGCACTTCTGAGCGGGGGGAGACCCAGTACTTC.

Remarks on this clonotype: A much larger clone differs from this one at a single base, so this may be a read error. V and J are TRBV3-1 and TRBJ2-5; D is unclear. From germline, CDR1 is LGHDT and CDR2 YNNKEL (reference sequence). V gave up 2 bases and J gave up 2 bases, with 6 bases separating them. The CDR3 is made up of 13 amino acids. This chain's CDR3 is CASSQPAQETQYF. The DNA of the CDR3 is TGTGCCAGCAGCCAACCCGCTCAAGAGACCCAGTACTTC.

CDR3 loop: CASSQGQGLNEKLFF. CDR3 in DNA: TGTGCCAGCAGTCAAGGACAGGGCCTTAATGAAAAACTGTTTTTT. The chain employs TRBV12-3 or TRBV12-4 and TRBJ1-4, with 8 bases that match TRBD1. V shed 5 bases, J shed 4 bases, and the junction held 6 bases outside the gene matches. The CDR3 has 15 residues.

This clonotype was counted between two and nine times. This could be a read error, since a much larger clone is one nucleotide away. The chain carries TRBV7-2 and TRBJ2-7; TRBD2 agrees at 15 bases. This CDR3 comprises 15 residues. Germline V gives CDR1 SGHTA, CDR2 FQGNSA. The junction had 6 bases not matched to a gene; V was cut back by 5 bases and J by 7 bases. CDR3 loop: CASSIRTSGGGEQYF. The CDR3, as DNA: TGTGCCAGCAGCATCCGGACTAGCGGGGGGGGTGAGCAGTACTTC.

This clonotype was observed many times. V usage is TRBV27 and J usage is TRBJ1-4; D gene uncertain. Trimming pared 3 bases from V and 0 bases from J, leaving 17 bases between. Germline CDR1 MNHEY, CDR2 SMNVEV (reference sequence). CDR3 length: 18 amino acids. In DNA form, the CDR3 reads TGTGCCAGCAGTTTCTTACTTGAGGGAAGAGCAACTAATGAAAAACTGTTTTTT. The encoded protein is CASSFLLEGRATNEKLFF.

The chain couples TRBV20-1 to TRBJ2-1; a possible D gene is TRBD2 (7 bases). This CDR3 has 18 residues. The V and J ends lost 3 bases and 12 bases respectively, with 33 bases between them. Germline CDR1 and CDR2: DFQATT and SNEGSKA (reference sequence). The chain's CDR3 is CSASRQANTGKGGRGQFF. The CDR3 region has the DNA TGCAGTGCTAGTCGCCAGGCCAATACAGGGAAGGGGGGGAGGGGGCAGTTCTTC.

This clonotype was seen ten or more times. The chain is built from TRBV6-5 and TRBJ2-3, with TRBD1 matching over 9 bases. The CDR3 is 16 amino acids. V shed 5 bases and J 3 bases; nucleotides not matched to a gene: 9. The V gene's germline CDR1 is MNHEY and CDR2 SVGAGI. The CDR3 nucleotides are TGTGCCAGCAGTAGAGGGACAGGGTTTGCTACAGATACGCAGTATTTT. Amino acid sequence: CASSRGTGFATDTQYF.

This clonotype was counted many times. V gene TRBV20-1 combines with J gene TRBJ1-2, with D possibly being TRBD1 (5 bases). V lost 6 bases and J 0 bases, leaving 8 bases between the germline ends. This CDR3 contains 12 residues. CDR1 and CDR2 (germline): DFQATT, SNEGSKA (reference sequence). The DNA for the CDR3 is TGCAGTGCGTCAGGGCCTAACTATGGCTACACCTTC. Protein sequence: CSASGPNYGYTF.

This clonotype turned up a few times. This sequence joins TRBV7-9 and TRBJ1-2; D is ambiguous. The CDR3 covers 12 residues. The ends were cut back, 2 bases at V and 10 bases at J, with 11 bases in the middle. Germline CDR1 SEHNR, CDR2 FQNEAQ (reference sequence). CDR3 residues: CASSLNGNLYTF. The CDR3 nucleotides are TGTGCCAGCAGCTTAAATGGGAATCTCTACACCTTC.

This clonotype was seen ten or more times. This chain connects TRBV6-5 to TRBJ2-5, with D maybe TRBD2 (6 bases). The CDR3 covers 13 residues. Germline lookup yields CDR1 MNHEY and CDR2 SVGAGI. Trimming left V 6 bases short and J 2 bases short, with 10 bases between. The CDR3 spells CASRRTKQETQYF. The CDR3 DNA follows: TGTGCCAGCAGGCGGACTAAGCAAGAGACCCAGTACTTC.

In this sample, this clonotype turned up a few times. This chain connects TRBV6-2 or TRBV6-3 to TRBJ2-3; the match to TRBD2 covers 9 bases. There are 14 residues in the CDR3. Germline V gives CDR1 MNHEY, CDR2 SVGEGT. V gave up 7 bases and J gave up 10 bases; unmatched junction bases: 12. CDR3 in DNA: TGTGCCAGCATCAAGCGGGGGGCCCCAAACGCGCAGTATTTT. Its translation: CASIKRGAPNAQYF.

This clonotype was counted only a few times. A single base separates this from a much larger clone, so it may be a read error. This chain uses TRBV5-5 with TRBJ2-6; D possibly matches TRBD1 or TRBD2 (5 bases each). This CDR3 comprises 15 residues. CDR1 and CDR2 (germline): SGHKS, YYEKEE (reference sequence). The CDR3 DNA follows: TGTGCCAGCAGCTGGGGGACCTCTGGGGCCAACGTCCGGACTTTC. Residues: CASSWGTSGANVRTF.

In DNA form, the CDR3 reads TGTGCCAGCAGCTTAGTTAGCGGGGGAAGGTTGGGTGATGAGCAGTTCTTC. Its translation is CASSLVSGGRLGDEQFF. The V gene is TRBV7-2, the J gene TRBJ2-1; 9 positions agree with TRBD2. CDR3 size: 17 residues. CDR1 is SGHTA and CDR2 is FQGNSA in the germline V gene. J was trimmed by 8 bases and V by 1 base; bases with no gene match: 12.

This clonotype turned up a few times. The CDR3 nucleotides read TGTGCCAGCAGCTTAAGAGAACCTGGGGATAATCAGCCCCAGCATTTT. This codes for CASSLREPGDNQPQHF. The genes are TRBV7-2 and TRBJ1-5; D is uncertain. Looked up from germline, CDR1 is SGHTA and CDR2 is FQGNSA. The CDR3 spans 16 residues. V shed 2 bases and J shed 4 bases, with 15 bases lying between them. The whole variable domain, filled in from reference TRBV7-2 and TRBJ1-5, reads GAGVSQSPSNKVTEKGKDVELRCDPISGHTALYWYRQSLGQGLEFLIYFQGNSAPDKSGLPSDRFSAERTGGSVSTLTIQRTQQEDSAVYLCASSLREPGDNQPQHFGDGTRLSIL.